This TCR beta chain came from a study of graft-versus-host responses after intestinal transplantation. Across the study: Anti-thymocyte globulin was used for induction in all recipients, who then took tacrolimus and steroids for approximately three years. Overall study results and limits: Early post-transplant HvG declines showed an association with peak circulating GvH clone levels. Clonal ratios of graft-versus-host to host-versus-graft in allografts were high for patients exhibiting graft-donor T cell macrochimerism.

This clone has only one observation. The antigen is not known. The CDR3 extends over 16 amino acids. CDR1 is SNHLY, CDR2 FYNNEI, per germline. Trimming cost V 8 bases and J 5 bases; bases outside gene matches: 14. Some clones are missing from TCRdb's copy, which holds only in-frame ones; the method was immunoSEQ multiplex PCR. The sample includes 20,000 to 25,000 clones, roughly 94% seen only once; the top ten take about 0.54%. Source: PBMCs, taken 156 days after intestinal transplant. The chain recombines TRBV2 with TRBJ2-5; 10 positions agree with TRBD2. This TCR was sampled from a human patient who received an intestinal transplant, so some T cells may come from the graft donor. CDR3 in amino acids: CASGTSGELRWETQYF. The CDR3 bases are TGTGCCAGCGGTACTAGCGGGGAGTTGAGGTGGGAGACCCAGTACTTC.